Listed here are 8 T cell receptor beta chains from one sample, sequenced in a study of blood T cells in healthy people across ages. PCR was performed a second time for about 6 to 12 cycles using a sample-barcoded 5' primer and a J-beta primer mix. MiXCR, run by TCRdb on the 5' RACE reads, gives a single entry per CDR3 protein. Of 850,000 or so distinct CDR3 sequences detected, around 26% appear once; the ten largest clones hold about 18%. The sequenced sample was blood. These receptor sequences come from a woman older than 75 in good health.

This clonotype has at least ten counts. CDR3 DNA sequence: TGTGCCAGCTCACCGTCGGGACTAGCGGGGGGGCATGAGCAGTTCTTC. It is translated as CASSPSGLAGGHEQFF. V is TRBV18 and J is TRBJ2-1, with 16 bases aligning to TRBD2. Germline CDR1 and CDR2: KGHSH and LQKENI. The CDR3 totals 16 residues. J gave up 8 bases and V 3 bases, and 4 bases lay outside the gene matches.

The V call is TRBV7-2, the J call TRBJ1-5; D is possibly TRBD1 (6 bases). V was shortened by 2 bases and J by 0 bases, with 14 bases between the two germline ends. Germline-derived CDR1 and CDR2 are SGHTA and FQGNSA. CDR3 length equals 17 residues. CDR3 in amino acids: CASSLRSTGTSNQPQHF. CDR3 in DNA: TGTGCCAGCAGCTTAAGGTCGACAGGAACTAGCAATCAGCCCCAGCATTTT.

This clonotype was detected a few times. The rearrangement uses TRBV6-1 and TRBJ2-5; 10 nucleotides match TRBD1. Trimming cost V 5 bases and J 11 bases; bases outside gene matches: 14. The CDR3 totals 15 residues. CDR1 and CDR2 (germline): MNHNS, SASEGT. CDR3 in DNA: TGTGCCAGCAGTCCGACAGGGGGCGTCCGCAATGAGCAGTACTTC. Translated: CASSPTGGVRNEQYF.

Many counts were recorded for this clonotype. The chain recombines TRBV27 with TRBJ2-7; D is perhaps TRBD1 (6 bases). V shed 6 bases and J shed 6 bases, with 24 bases lying between them. The CDR3 spans 16 residues. Germline CDR1 MNHEY, CDR2 SMNVEV (reference sequence). This CDR3 is CASSRRTAPIFSEQYF. CDR3 DNA: TGTGCCAGCAGCCGACGGACAGCACCCATATTCAGCGAGCAGTACTTC.

This clonotype has just a few counts. The chain couples TRBV7-9 to TRBJ2-2, with D perhaps being TRBD1 or TRBD2 (5 bases each). There are 15 residues in the CDR3. V was cut by 1 base and J by 3 bases, with 9 bases left in between. The germline CDR1 and CDR2 sequences are SEHNR and FQNEAQ (reference sequence). The CDR3 is CASSLGDGDTGELFF. The DNA of the CDR3 is TGTGCCAGCAGCTTAGGGGACGGTGACACCGGGGAGCTGTTTTTT.

The chain couples TRBV5-1 to TRBJ2-2; 10 nucleotides line up with TRBD2. Trimming removed 1 base from V and 0 bases from J; junction bases left unmatched: 9. Germline CDR1 reads SGHRS; CDR2 reads YFSETQ. The CDR3 consists of 19 residues. The CDR3 region has the DNA TGCGCCAGCAGCTTGACCCCCCCTAGCGGGGGAACGAACACCGGGGAGCTGTTTTTT. Protein: CASSLTPPSGGTNTGELFF.

Worth noting for this clonotype: A junction boundary mismatches the germline segment, possibly from a read error. The chain links TRBV4-3 to TRBJ2-5, with D perhaps matching TRBD1 (6 bases). This CDR3 spans 13 amino acids. Germline assignment: CDR1 LGHNA and CDR2 YSLEER. The CDR3 region is CASSQGGQGTQYF. As DNA, the CDR3 is TGCGCCAGCAGCCAAGGGGGACAAGGGACCCAGTACTTC.

This clonotype has a count of ten or more. The V gene is TRBV6-5, the J gene TRBJ2-7; TRBD1 matches at 9 bases. This CDR3 is 16 amino acids long. The germline gives CDR1 MNHEY, CDR2 SVGAGI. V was clipped by 0 bases and J by 6 bases; unmatched bases: 9. CDR3 sequence reads: CASSYSYADRGAEQYF. DNA for the CDR3: TGTGCCAGCAGTTACTCGTACGCGGACAGGGGTGCCGAGCAGTACTTC.